These 11 T cell receptor beta chains were sequenced from one sample in a study of cytomegalovirus exposure and HLA in healthy donors. Primers for the PCR totalled 60 Vbeta and 13 Jbeta. Some clones are missing from TCRdb's copy, which holds only in-frame ones; the method was immunoSEQ multiplex PCR. Here the sample spans about 43,000 clones, around 77% being singletons. The sequenced material came from PBMCs. All receptors come from a man younger than 40 in good health and CMV-seronegative.

V is TRBV5-6 and J is TRBJ2-3; 7 bases agree with TRBD1. The CDR3 totals 15 residues. Germline V gives CDR1 SGHDT, CDR2 YYEEEE. J gave up 0 bases and V 4 bases, and 5 bases lay outside the gene matches. In DNA, the CDR3 is TGTGCCAGCAGCCTCGGGACAGCTAGCACAGATACGCAGTATTTT. This sequence encodes CASSLGTASTDTQYF.

This chain connects TRBV7-2 to TRBJ1-3, with D perhaps TRBD1 (6 bases). V was cut by 2 bases and J by 3 bases, with 20 bases left in between. The CDR3 loop spans 18 amino acids. Germline-derived CDR1 and CDR2 are SGHTA and FQGNSA. The CDR3 sequence: CASSLFAVLTGDGNTIYF. The CDR3 nucleotides read TGTGCCAGCAGCTTATTTGCGGTCCTGACAGGCGATGGAAACACCATATATTTT.

In DNA, the CDR3 is TGCGCCAGCAGCTTGGGCGGGAGCGCAGATACGCAGTATTTT. This translates into CASSLGGSADTQYF. The chain carries TRBV5-1 and TRBJ2-3, with 7 bases that match TRBD2. Trimming removed 0 bases from V and 4 bases from J; junction bases left unmatched: 2. The CDR3 is made up of 14 amino acids. Germline values: CDR1 SGHRS, CDR2 YFSETQ.

V and J are TRBV9 and TRBJ2-2, with 9 bases that match TRBD1. CDR1 and CDR2 (germline): SGDLS, YYNGEE. The CDR3 is 16 residues long. The junction had 9 bases not matched to a gene; V was cut back by 3 bases and J by 6 bases. The CDR3, as DNA: TGTGCCAGCAGCGCATACCGGGACAGGGCCGCCGGGGAGCTGTTTTTT. Its translation is CASSAYRDRAAGELFF.

Turning to this clone: The sample has other DNA sequences that encode this CDR3 too. V usage is TRBV6-4 and J usage is TRBJ1-1; D not certain. This CDR3 region has 13 residues. The germline V gene has CDR1 MRHNA and CDR2 SNTAGT. V dropped 3 bases and J dropped 0 bases, with 5 bases sitting between them. The CDR3 nucleotides read TGTGCCAGCAGTGAATCCGTGAACACTGAAGCTTTCTTT. It encodes CASSESVNTEAFF.

The chain couples TRBV2 to TRBJ1-1; D gene unclear. The V end was cut by 6 bases, the J end by 1 base, with 18 bases between. This CDR3 comprises 16 residues. The germline CDR1 and CDR2 sequences are SNHLY and FYNNEI. The CDR3 loop is CASRERLYGGNTEAFF. The CDR3, as DNA: TGTGCCAGCAGGGAGAGACTTTATGGTGGGAACACTGAAGCTTTCTTT.

The V gene is TRBV9, the J gene TRBJ1-1; 10 nucleotides align to TRBD1. Trimming removed 0 bases from V and 7 bases from J; junction bases left unmatched: 3. Germline CDR1 is SGDLS and CDR2 is YYNGEE. The CDR3 contains 14 residues. The CDR3 loop is CASSVGTGGFEAFF. The CDR3 DNA is TGTGCCAGCAGCGTAGGGACAGGGGGTTTTGAAGCTTTCTTT.

The CDR3 region has the DNA TGTGCCACCACAGCACCCCAGCGGTACACAGATACGCAGTATTTT. Translation: CATTAPQRYTDTQYF. The genes are TRBV15 and TRBJ2-3; D is perhaps TRBD2 (5 bases). V was pared by 7 bases and J by 2 bases, with 16 bases between. Germline V gives CDR1 LNHNV, CDR2 YYDKDF (reference sequence). This CDR3 spans 15 amino acids.

This clone appeared once. V gene TRBV5-1 combines with J gene TRBJ2-1; 8 nucleotides agree with TRBD2. CDR3 size: 14 residues. V shed 4 bases, J shed 4 bases, and the junction held 4 bases outside the gene matches. In germline, CDR1 is SGHRS, CDR2 YFSETQ. In DNA, the CDR3 is TGCGCCAGCAGCGTCCCTAGCGGGTACAATGAGCAGTTCTTC. Protein sequence: CASSVPSGYNEQFF.

This clone was seen just once. The J gene is TRBJ2-3, the V gene TRBV10-3; D call uncertain. The V gene's germline CDR1 is ENHRY and CDR2 SYGVKD. Deletions cut 0 bases from V and 2 bases from J, with 9 bases between. The CDR3 consists of 15 residues. The chain's CDR3 is CAISESSVPTDTQYF. The CDR3 DNA follows: TGTGCCATCAGTGAGTCGAGCGTTCCCACAGATACGCAGTATTTT.

The CDR3 region is CASNRGTGSDEQYF. CDR3 sequence (DNA): TGCGCCAGCAACAGAGGGACAGGGAGTGACGAGCAGTACTTC. J is TRBJ2-7 and V is TRBV5-1, with 9 bases that match TRBD1. V was clipped by 6 bases and J by 5 bases; unmatched bases: 9. The germline V gene encodes CDR1 SGHRS and CDR2 YFSETQ. The CDR3 consists of 14 residues.